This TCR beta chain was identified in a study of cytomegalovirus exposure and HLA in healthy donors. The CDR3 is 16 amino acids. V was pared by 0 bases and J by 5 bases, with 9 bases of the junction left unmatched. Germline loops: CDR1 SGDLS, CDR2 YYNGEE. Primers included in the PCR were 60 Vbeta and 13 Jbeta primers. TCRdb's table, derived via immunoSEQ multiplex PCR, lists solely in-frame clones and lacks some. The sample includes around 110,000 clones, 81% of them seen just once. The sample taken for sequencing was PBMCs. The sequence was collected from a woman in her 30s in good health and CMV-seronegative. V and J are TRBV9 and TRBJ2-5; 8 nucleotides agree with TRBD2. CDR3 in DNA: TGTGCCAGCAGCGTAGAGGGGTTCGGCGGGGGGGAGACCCAGTACTTC. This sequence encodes CASSVEGFGGGETQYF.